The T cell receptor (beta chain) under discussion was sequenced for a study of T cell changes during pregnancy in multiple sclerosis. The germline V and J ends were trimmed by 5 bases and 5 bases, with 19 bases remaining between them. Germline V gene lookup returns CDR1 MDHEN and CDR2 SYDVKM. The CDR3 extends over 15 amino acids. Generated by immunoSEQ multiplex PCR, the TCRdb table keeps only in-frame clones and is missing some. The sample yields some 69,000 clones, less than 95% seen once. The chain joins TRBV28 to TRBJ2-7; D is undetermined. This TCR derives from a female donor in good health, enrolled as a control in a pregnancy study. The sample in question was peripheral blood, obtained in the second trimester of pregnancy. This CDR3 is CASSPPGPSVHEQYF. DNA of the CDR3: TGTGCCAGCAGTCCTCCTGGCCCTTCTGTTCACGAGCAGTACTTC. The whole variable domain, remainder taken from reference TRBV28 and TRBJ2-7, is DVKVTQSSRYLVKRTGEKVFLECVQDMDHENMFWYRQDPGLGLRLIYFSYDVKMKEKGDIPEGYSVSREKKERFSLILESASTNQTSMYLCASSPPGPSVHEQYFGPGTRLTVT.